The T cell receptor beta chain described here comes from a study of blood T cell repertoires in COVID-19. Trimming took 6 bases from V and 5 from J; bases not matched to a gene: 8. This CDR3 has 15 amino acids. From germline, CDR1 is MDHEN and CDR2 SYDVKM. The table came from immunoSEQ multiplex PCR; TCRdb's copy has only in-frame clones and leaves some out. Seen here are more than 300,000 clones, roughly 89% observed once, and the top ten hold 0.8% to 1.3%. This chain connects TRBV28 to TRBJ2-7; 12 nucleotides match TRBD1. Input material: peripheral blood. This TCR was recovered from a woman in her forties with COVID-19, enrolled during active disease. The CDR3 spells CASRSAGQGANEQYF. As DNA, the CDR3 is TGTGCCAGCAGGTCTGCGGGACAGGGGGCTAACGAGCAGTACTTC. Together with reference TRBV28 and TRBJ2-7, the CDR3 gives the full variable domain: DVKVTQSSRYLVKRTGEKVFLECVQDMDHENMFWYRQDPGLGLRLIYFSYDVKMKEKGDIPEGYSVSREKKERFSLILESASTNQTSMYLCASRSAGQGANEQYFGPGTRLTVT.